A selection of T cell receptor beta chains follows, all from one sample in a study of blood T cell repertoires in COVID-19. Assay: immunoSEQ multiplex PCR; the TCRdb copy retains only in-frame clones and omits some. This table has a few hundred thousand clones, around 85% appearing once. The sequenced sample was PBMCs or T cells enriched from blood (not recorded which). The receptor set was obtained from a woman in her thirties or forties with acute COVID-19. Both conserved end residues are part of each CDR3. D genes are given only for firm matches. A clone size is listed for some rows: how often the clone was seen (once, few, many), or a class if it is expanded.

clone_size cdr3_length d_call j_call v_call cdr3_aa cdr3_nt
- 15 - TRBJ1-3 TRBV6-5 CASSRGGGGGNTIYF TGTGCCAGCAGTCGGGGCGGGGGTGGTGGAAACACCATATATTTT
- 16 - TRBJ1-5 TRBV19 CASSTYRTGENQPQHF TGTGCCAGTAGTACCTACCGGACGGGGGAAAATCAGCCCCAGCATTTT
- 20 TRBD1 TRBJ1-6 TRBV6-1 CASSETGLSGQALHNSPFHF TGTGCCAGCAGTGAAACTGGGCTCTCTGGACAGGCCCTTCATAATTCACCCTTCCACTTT
- 14 - TRBJ1-1 TRBV7-9 CASSLIQVNTEAFF TGTGCCAGCAGCTTAATACAGGTGAACACTGAAGCTTTCTTT
- 18 TRBD2 TRBJ2-1 TRBV7-2 CASSPKGAGGNSYNEQFF TGTGCCAGCAGCCCAAAGGGGGCGGGGGGGAACTCCTACAATGAGCAGTTCTTC
- 15 - TRBJ1-3 TRBV6-5 CASSYSTRGGNTIYF TGTGCCAGCAGTTACTCGACCAGGGGAGGAAACACCATATATTTT
- 14 - TRBJ2-7 TRBV5-4 CASSSGLLPGEQYF TGTGCCAGCAGCTCCGGACTTCTCCCGGGGGAGCAGTACTTC
- 17 TRBD1 TRBJ1-2 TRBV20-1 CSASFRGQGPGGYGYTF TGCAGTGCTAGTTTCCGTGGACAGGGGCCAGGAGGCTATGGCTACACCTTC
- 15 - TRBJ1-2 TRBV5-6 CASSLDPVPNYGYTF TGTGCCAGCAGCTTGGACCCAGTTCCTAACTATGGCTACACCTTC
- 11 TRBD1 TRBJ2-7 TRBV29-1 CSVDRGREQYF TGCAGCGTTGACAGGGGGCGAGAGCAGTACTTC
- 10 - TRBJ2-7 TRBV20-1 CSARAEEQYF TGCAGTGCAAGAGCTGAGGAGCAGTACTTC
- 19 - TRBJ1-1 TRBV5-5 CASSLNPRPGTAGNTEAFF TGTGCCAGCAGTTTAAATCCGCGCCCGGGTACGGCCGGGAACACTGAAGCTTTCTTT
- 15 TRBD2 TRBJ2-3 TRBV9 CASTLAGSSTDTQYF TGTGCCAGCACTTTAGCGGGGTCAAGCACAGATACGCAGTATTTT
- 19 TRBD1 TRBJ1-2 TRBV19 CASRKGLGRQQDREAGYTF TGTGCCAGCCGAAAGGGACTCGGACGACAACAAGACAGGGAGGCTGGCTACACCTTC
few 14 TRBD1 TRBJ1-6 TRBV14 CASRDRGYNSPLHF TGTGCCAGCAGGGACAGGGGGTATAATTCACCCCTCCACTTT
- 16 TRBD2 TRBJ2-1 TRBV7-7 CASSLEGTRGMDEQFF TGTGCCAGCAGCTTAGAAGGGACTAGAGGGATGGATGAGCAGTTCTTC
once 13 - TRBJ1-6 TRBV6-5 CAGRRADNSPLHF TGTGCCGGCCGCAGGGCAGATAATTCACCCCTCCACTTT
- 15 - TRBJ2-7 TRBV5-4 CASSQGTGIFGEQYF TGTGCCAGCAGCCAGGGAACAGGGATCTTCGGCGAGCAGTACTTC
- 18 - TRBJ1-2 TRBV28 CASSLAGSWTARPYGYTF TGTGCCAGCAGTTTGGCGGGTAGTTGGACAGCAAGACCTTATGGCTACACCTTC
- 14 TRBD1 TRBJ1-2 TRBV28 CASSSGQGTDGYTF TGTGCCAGCAGTTCAGGACAGGGGACTGATGGCTACACCTTC
- 15 - TRBJ1-6 TRBV14 CASSQETGRNSPLHF TGTGCCAGCAGCCAAGAGACAGGTAGGAATTCACCCCTCCACTTT
- 13 - TRBJ1-4 TRBV5-1 CASNPGSNEKLFF TGCGCCAGCAATCCGGGAAGCAATGAAAAACTGTTTTTT
- 16 TRBD2 TRBJ2-3 TRBV9 CASSVGLAGTTDTQYF TGTGCCAGCAGCGTCGGACTAGCAGGGACCACAGATACGCAGTATTTT
- 12 - TRBJ1-5 TRBV7-9 CASSFSPGPQHF TGTGCCAGCAGCTTTAGTCCGGGGCCCCAGCATTTT
few 18 TRBD1 TRBJ1-4 TRBV7-8 CASSSRDRAPWTNEKLFF TGTGCCAGCAGCAGCCGGGACAGGGCCCCCTGGACTAATGAAAAACTGTTTTTT
- 14 TRBD1 TRBJ1-4 TRBV20-1 CSASVGQLNEKLFF TGCAGTGCTAGTGTGGGACAGCTTAATGAAAAACTGTTTTTT
once 15 TRBD1 TRBJ2-7 TRBV29-1 CSVEGGTGGTYEQYF TGCAGCGTTGAAGGAGGGACAGGGGGAACCTACGAGCAGTACTTC
- 13 - TRBJ1-1 TRBV5-1 CASSWGQQTEAFF TGCGCCAGCAGCTGGGGCCAGCAGACTGAAGCTTTCTTT
- 19 - TRBJ1-2 TRBV19 CASSVIPRGPETTAYGYTF TGTGCCAGTAGTGTAATACCCAGGGGCCCGGAGACGACAGCCTATGGCTACACCTTC
- 17 - TRBJ2-3 TRBV28 CASSSPSPFEGTDTQYF TGTGCCAGCAGTTCCCCCTCCCCCTTTGAGGGCACAGATACGCAGTATTTT
- 12 - TRBJ2-1 TRBV15 CATSARVGEQFF TGTGCCACCAGCGCACGGGTAGGTGAGCAGTTCTTC
- 14 - TRBJ1-2 TRBV5-6 CASSWSGVGGGYTF TGTGCCAGCAGCTGGTCGGGGGTGGGCGGCGGCTACACCTTC
- 19 TRBD2 TRBJ2-1 TRBV27 CASSLWGGRALEGRNEQFF TGTGCCAGCAGTTTATGGGGCGGGAGGGCTCTTGAAGGCCGTAATGAGCAGTTCTTC
- 13 - TRBJ2-7 TRBV5-1 CASSFQSPPELYF TGCGCCAGCAGCTTCCAATCCCCACCAGAATTGTACTTC
- 14 - TRBJ1-2 TRBV28 CASSFGPGDYGYTF TGTGCCAGCAGTTTCGGGCCGGGGGACTATGGCTACACCTTC
- 15 TRBD2 TRBJ2-1 TRBV4-3 CASSPGTSGYNEQFF TGCGCCAGCAGTCCCGGGACTAGCGGGTACAATGAGCAGTTCTTC
- 14 TRBD1 TRBJ1-1 TRBV2 CAKGTGGWSTEAFF TGTGCCAAAGGGACAGGGGGTTGGAGCACTGAAGCTTTCTTT
- 16 TRBD2 TRBJ2-1 TRBV14 CASSQVEGLAGGEQFF TGTGCCAGCAGCCAAGTAGAAGGACTAGCGGGAGGTGAGCAGTTCTTC
- 17 TRBD1 TRBJ1-3 TRBV7-9 CASSFEGQGATGNTIYF TGTGCCAGCAGCTTTGAGGGACAGGGGGCCACTGGAAACACCATATATTTT
- 16 - TRBJ2-2 TRBV6-2/TRBV6-3 CASSYSIPGGTGELFF TGTGCCAGCAGTTACTCGATCCCAGGAGGTACCGGGGAGCTGTTTTTT